The 18 T cell receptor beta chains below come from one sample, sequenced in a study of blood T cells in healthy people across ages. A second PCR of about 7 to 12 cycles used a sample-barcoded 5' primer and a J-beta primer mix. TCRdb re-analysed the 5' RACE reads in MiXCR, keeping a single row per CDR3 protein. The sample shows 730,000 or so distinct CDR3 sequences, about 43% of them seen only once. Material: blood. The receptors originated from a man at least 80 years old in good health.

V is TRBV4-3 and J is TRBJ2-7; D is tentatively TRBD1 or TRBD2 (5 bases each). From germline, CDR1 is LGHNA and CDR2 YSLEER. This CDR3 spans 13 amino acids. The germline V and J ends were trimmed by 0 bases and 6 bases, with 9 bases remaining between them. The CDR3 DNA follows: TGCGCCAGCAGCCAAGATAGAGGGGCCGAGCAGTACTTC. This gives the protein CASSQDRGAEQYF.

This chain connects TRBV15 to TRBJ2-5, with 11 bases aligning to TRBD2. Germline-derived CDR1 and CDR2 are LNHNV and YYDKDF (reference sequence). Germline trimming cut 0 bases from V and 5 bases from J; bases unmatched to any gene: 8. The CDR3 length is 17 residues. The CDR3 sequence is CATSRDLSGRGEETQYF. The CDR3 bases are TGTGCCACCAGCAGAGACCTTAGCGGGAGGGGGGAGGAGACCCAGTACTTC.

On this clonotype itself: One junction end disagrees with the germline gene, perhaps due to a read error. The chain combines TRBV7-2 with TRBJ1-5, with D unresolved. There are 13 residues in the CDR3. Germline V gene lookup returns CDR1 SGHTA and CDR2 FQGNSA. As DNA, the CDR3 is TGTGTCAGCAGCGGAGATACCGGGAGGCCCCAGCATTTT. It translates to CVSSGDTGRPQHF.

The chain links TRBV6-5 to TRBJ1-2, with D tentatively TRBD1 (5 bases). This CDR3 has 15 residues. Germline assignment: CDR1 MNHEY and CDR2 SVGAGI. Trimming took 2 bases from V and 6 from J, leaving 16 bases between them. CDR3 in amino acids: CASSYGGRNPDGYTF. CDR3 nucleotides: TGTGCCAGCAGTTACGGGGGGAGGAACCCCGATGGCTACACCTTC.

V usage is TRBV20-1 and J usage is TRBJ2-7, with a possible D match to TRBD2 (6 bases). Germline V gives CDR1 DFQATT, CDR2 SNEGSKA (reference sequence). The CDR3 has 11 amino acids. The CDR3 DNA is TGCGGCGGGGCCGGTGGCAACGAGCAGTACTTC. Its translation: CGGAGGNEQYF.

V is TRBV6-2 or TRBV6-3 and J is TRBJ1-2; D ambiguous. The CDR3 consists of 12 residues. Germline V lookup: CDR1 MNHEY, CDR2 SVGEGT. V gave up 5 bases and J gave up 7 bases, with 11 bases separating them. CDR3 in DNA: TGTGCCAGCAGTCCCCCAAGCCGTGGCTACACCTTC. Its translation: CASSPPSRGYTF.

The V call is TRBV30, the J call TRBJ2-2; no clear D gene. Trimming took off 2 bases at V and 4 bases at J, with 14 bases between the two ends. Germline CDR1 reads GTSNPN; CDR2 reads SVGIG (reference sequence). The CDR3 has 15 residues. The CDR3 DNA follows: TGTGCCTGGAGTTTCTCTAATCGAGGCACCGGGGAGCTGTTTTTT. This sequence encodes CAWSFSNRGTGELFF.

In this sample, this clonotype turned up many times. This chain joins TRBV7-9 and TRBJ2-3; TRBD1 matches at 11 bases. The CDR3 has 16 amino acids. Germline lookup yields CDR1 SEHNR and CDR2 FQNEAQ (reference sequence). Trimming removed 6 bases from V and 5 bases from J; junction bases left unmatched: 10. The CDR3 bases are TGTGCCAGCAGACCCAGGACAGGGGGCGCGGAAGATACGCAGTATTTT. This translates into CASRPRTGGAEDTQYF.

This clonotype has only a few counts. This sequence joins TRBV10-2 and TRBJ2-6; 12 bases agree with TRBD2. Per germline, CDR1 WSHSY and CDR2 SAAADI. J lost 0 bases, V lost 8 bases, and 2 bases had no gene match. The CDR3 is 16 residues long. The CDR3 DNA is TGCGCCAGCGGACTAGCGGGACCCTCTGGGGCCAACGTCCTGACTTTC. Its protein is CASGLAGPSGANVLTF.

Here the CDR3 DNA reads TGCAGCGTTGATTCAGGGGACGCGGGTCAGCCCCAGCATTTT. It yields the protein CSVDSGDAGQPQHF. This rearrangement joins TRBV29-1 to TRBJ1-5; possibly TRBD1 for D (6 bases). The CDR3 is 14 amino acids. V shed 3 bases and J shed 6 bases, with 15 bases lying between them. Germline CDR1 SQVTM, CDR2 ANQGSEA.

This clonotype was seen a handful of times. The rearrangement uses TRBV20-1 and TRBJ2-7; 7 nucleotides match TRBD2. V trimming: 5 bases; J trimming: 4 bases; junction bases outside the gene matches: 5. The germline CDR1 and CDR2 sequences are DFQATT and SNEGSKA (reference sequence). CDR3 length equals 12 residues. The CDR3 DNA reads TGCAGTGCTCTCGGGGGGTCATACGAGCAGTACTTC. Its translation is CSALGGSYEQYF.

CDR3 sequence: CASSFYRTGPFNQPQHF. The DNA of the CDR3 is TGTGCCAGCAGTTTTTACCGGACAGGTCCATTTAATCAGCCCCAGCATTTT. V and J are TRBV7-9 and TRBJ1-5; TRBD1 agrees at 7 bases. Germline-derived CDR1 and CDR2 are SEHNR and FQNEAQ (reference sequence). V trimming: 6 bases; J trimming: 4 bases; junction bases outside the gene matches: 15. CDR3 length: 17 residues. The variable domain in full, with the rest retrieved from reference TRBV7-9 and TRBJ1-5, is DTGVSQNPRHKITKRGQNVTFRCDPISEHNRLYWYRQTLGQGPEFLTYFQNEAQLEKSRLLSDRFSAERPKGSFSTLEIQRTEQGDSAMYLCASSFYRTGPFNQPQHFGDGTRLSIL.

Only a few counts were recorded for this clonotype. The chain uses TRBV20-1 and TRBJ2-7; 12 nucleotides align to TRBD2. The CDR3 has 15 amino acids. Looked up from germline, CDR1 is DFQATT and CDR2 is SNEGSKA (reference sequence). Losses at the gene ends were 6 bases for V and 7 bases for J; bases not matched to a gene: 13. CDR3 region: CSAFSSGRAAGEQYF. The CDR3 DNA is TGCAGTGCCTTCTCTAGCGGGAGGGCCGCGGGGGAGCAGTACTTC.

This clonotype has only a few counts. At one of its ends the junction is not consistent with the germline gene, which may arise from a read error. J is TRBJ2-5 and V is TRBV7-2; D remains unclear. There are 14 residues in the CDR3. CDR1 is SGHTA and CDR2 is FQGNSA in the germline V gene. CDR3 sequence: CVSSLGPTQETQYF. CDR3 sequence (DNA): TGTGTCAGCAGCTTGGGTCCTACCCAAGAGACCCAGTACTTC.

This clonotype has ten or more counts. Written as DNA, the CDR3 is TGTGCCAGCAGCCCCCATGTTGGGGTTGAAAAACTGTTTTTT. It translates to CASSPHVGVEKLFF. This chain links TRBV7-2 with TRBJ1-4; D not resolved. Germline CDR1 reads SGHTA; CDR2 reads FQGNSA. The CDR3 runs to 14 residues. V lost 5 bases and J 7 bases, leaving 14 bases between the germline ends.

This clonotype was detected a few times. The chain links TRBV24-1 to TRBJ2-5; TRBD1 matches at 12 bases. CDR1 is KGHDR, CDR2 SFDVKD, per germline. The CDR3 sequence is 17 residues long. V lost 4 bases, J lost 5 bases, and 10 bases stayed unmatched. The CDR3 region has the DNA TGTGCCACCAGTGAATTACCGGGACAGGGGGCTCGGGAGACCCAGTACTTC. Residues: CATSELPGQGARETQYF.

In this sample, this clonotype turned up many times. V gene TRBV12-3 or TRBV12-4 combines with J gene TRBJ2-7; D might be TRBD2 (6 bases). This CDR3 comprises 13 residues. The V end was cut by 7 bases, the J end by 5 bases, with 15 bases between. This CDR3 is CASNAGSLDEQYF. In nucleotides, the CDR3 is TGTGCCAGCAATGCGGGAAGCTTGGACGAGCAGTACTTC.

To note about this clonotype: One end of the junction does not line up with germline, which may come from a read error. The chain combines TRBV7-2 with TRBJ2-3; 10 nucleotides agree with TRBD2. The CDR3 spans 16 residues. The germline V gene encodes CDR1 SGHTA and CDR2 FQGNSA. This CDR3 reads CASSTHLAGATDTQYF. The CDR3 DNA is TGTGCTAGCAGCACCCACCTAGCGGGGGCCACAGATACGCAGTATTTT. The variable domain in full, with the rest retrieved from reference TRBV7-2 and TRBJ2-3, is GAGVSQSPSNKVTEKGKDVELRCDPISGHTALYWYRQSLGQGLEFLIYFQGNSAPDKSGLPSDRFSAERTGGSVSTLTIQRTQQEDSAVYLCASSTHLAGATDTQYFGPGTRLTVL.